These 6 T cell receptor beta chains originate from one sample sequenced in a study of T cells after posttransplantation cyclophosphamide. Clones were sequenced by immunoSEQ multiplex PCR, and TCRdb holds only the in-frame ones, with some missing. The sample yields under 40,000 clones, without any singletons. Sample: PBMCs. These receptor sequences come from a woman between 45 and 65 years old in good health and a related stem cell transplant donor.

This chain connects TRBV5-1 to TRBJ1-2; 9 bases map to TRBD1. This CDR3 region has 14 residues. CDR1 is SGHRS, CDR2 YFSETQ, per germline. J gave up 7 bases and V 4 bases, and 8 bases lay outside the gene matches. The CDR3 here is CASSPRQGVGGYTF. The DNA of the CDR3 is TGCGCCAGCAGCCCTAGACAGGGGGTAGGTGGCTACACCTTC.

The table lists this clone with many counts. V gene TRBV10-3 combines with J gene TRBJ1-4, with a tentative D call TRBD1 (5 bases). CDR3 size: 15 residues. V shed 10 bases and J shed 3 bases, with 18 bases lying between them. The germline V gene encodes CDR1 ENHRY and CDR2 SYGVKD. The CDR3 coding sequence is TGTGCCACGAGGCTGGACATCAACTCTAATGAAAAACTGTTTTTT. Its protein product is CATRLDINSNEKLFF.

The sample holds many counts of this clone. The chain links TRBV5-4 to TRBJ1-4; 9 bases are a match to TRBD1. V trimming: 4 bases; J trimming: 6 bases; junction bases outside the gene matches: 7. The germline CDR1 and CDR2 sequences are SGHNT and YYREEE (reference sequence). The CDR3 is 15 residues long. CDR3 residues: CASSPPGQGYEKLFF. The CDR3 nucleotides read TGTGCCAGCAGCCCACCGGGACAGGGCTATGAAAAACTGTTTTTT.

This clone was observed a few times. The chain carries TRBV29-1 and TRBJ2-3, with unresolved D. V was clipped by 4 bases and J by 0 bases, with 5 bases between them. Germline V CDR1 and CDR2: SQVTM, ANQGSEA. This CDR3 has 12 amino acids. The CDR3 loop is CSVAGSTDTQYF. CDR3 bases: TGCAGCGTTGCCGGGAGCACAGATACGCAGTATTTT.

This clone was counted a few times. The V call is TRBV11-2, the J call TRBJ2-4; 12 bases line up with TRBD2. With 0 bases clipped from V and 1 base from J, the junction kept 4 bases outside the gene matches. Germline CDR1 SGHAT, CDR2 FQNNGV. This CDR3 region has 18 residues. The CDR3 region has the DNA TGTGCCAGCAGCTTAGATTGGACTAGCGGGACCGCCAAAAACATTCAGTACTTC. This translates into CASSLDWTSGTAKNIQYF.

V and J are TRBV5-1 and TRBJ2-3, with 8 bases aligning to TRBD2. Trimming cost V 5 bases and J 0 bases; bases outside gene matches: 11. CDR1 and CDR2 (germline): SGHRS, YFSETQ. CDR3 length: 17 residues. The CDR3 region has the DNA TGCGCCAGCAGTCCCCGGGGTAGCGGGGCTAGCACAGATACGCAGTATTTT. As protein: CASSPRGSGASTDTQYF.